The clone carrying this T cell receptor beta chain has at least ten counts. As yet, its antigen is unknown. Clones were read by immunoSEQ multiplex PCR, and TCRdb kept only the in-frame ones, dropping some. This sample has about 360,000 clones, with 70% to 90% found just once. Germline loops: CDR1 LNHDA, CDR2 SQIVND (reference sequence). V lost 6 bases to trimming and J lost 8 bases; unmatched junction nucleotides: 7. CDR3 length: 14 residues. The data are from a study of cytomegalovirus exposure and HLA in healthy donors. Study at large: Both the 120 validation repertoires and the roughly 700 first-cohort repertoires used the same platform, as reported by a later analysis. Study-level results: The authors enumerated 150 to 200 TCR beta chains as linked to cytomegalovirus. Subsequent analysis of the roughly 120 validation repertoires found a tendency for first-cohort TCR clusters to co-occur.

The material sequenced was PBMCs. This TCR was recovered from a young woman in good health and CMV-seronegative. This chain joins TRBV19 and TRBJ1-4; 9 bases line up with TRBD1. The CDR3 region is CASRETGGGEKLFF. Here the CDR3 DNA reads TGTGCCAGTAGAGAGACAGGGGGAGGGGAAAAACTGTTTTTT.